This entry lists 23 T cell receptor beta chains sequenced from one sample in a study of T cell responses to AZD1222 COVID-19 vaccine. Sequencing used immunoSEQ multiplex PCR; TCRdb keeps in-frame clones, though not all of them. The table lists around 69,000 clones, 84% of them singletons, with around 6.6% in the top ten. The sample was peripheral blood, taken on day 0 of AZD1222 vaccination. All receptors come from an adult in good health.

The gene calls are TRBV19 and TRBJ1-4; 7 bases agree with TRBD1. V dropped 7 bases and J dropped 5; count of bases not matched to a gene: 4. The CDR3 sequence is 13 residues long. Germline CDR1 reads LNHDA; CDR2 reads SQIVND (reference sequence). The CDR3 loop is CASMYRGNEKLFF. In nucleotides, the CDR3 is TGTGCCAGTATGTACAGGGGAAATGAAAAACTGTTTTTT.

This rearrangement joins TRBV5-1 to TRBJ1-5, with TRBD1 matching 9 bases. The CDR3 totals 16 residues. The V gene end was trimmed by 6 bases and the J gene end by 5 bases; junction bases not matched to a gene: 12. CDR1 is SGHRS, CDR2 YFSETQ, per germline. CDR3 DNA: TGCGCCAGCAACCACACTCGGGACAGGGTCGATCAGCCCCAGCATTTT. Encoded protein: CASNHTRDRVDQPQHF. Variable domain in full (rest from reference TRBV5-1 and TRBJ1-5): KAGVTQTPRYLIKTRGQQVTLSCSPISGHRSVSWYQQTPGQGLQFLFEYFSETQRNKGNFPGRFSGRQFSNSRSEMNVSTLELGDSALYLCASNHTRDRVDQPQHFGDGTRLSIL.

The chain carries TRBV6-5 and TRBJ1-4, with 7 nucleotides matching TRBD1. In germline, CDR1 is MNHEY, CDR2 SVGAGI. With V trimmed by 7 bases and J by 3 bases, 8 bases remained unmatched. There are 15 residues in the CDR3. The CDR3 coding sequence is TGTGCCAGCACGGATGACAGGGATGCTAATGAAAAACTGTTTTTT. It is translated as CASTDDRDANEKLFF.

The CDR3 DNA follows: TGTGCCAGCAGTTACCCCGGGGTAGCGGGGATCAATGAGCAGTTCTTC. Translation: CASSYPGVAGINEQFF. The V gene is TRBV6-2 or TRBV6-3, the J gene TRBJ2-1; 8 positions agree with TRBD2. The CDR3 has 16 amino acids. V shed 2 bases and J 6 bases; nucleotides not matched to a gene: 9. Germline values: CDR1 MNHEY, CDR2 SVGEGT.

The chain has TRBV7-2 and TRBJ1-2; D remains unclear. From germline, CDR1 is SGHTA and CDR2 FQGNSA. Trimming removed 1 base from V and 7 bases from J, with 16 bases in between. CDR3 length: 15 residues. This chain's CDR3 is CASSLVQPGVGGYTF. CDR3 nucleotide sequence: TGTGCCAGCAGCTTAGTCCAACCGGGAGTGGGTGGCTACACCTTC.

The sample holds one count of this clone. The rearrangement joins TRBV19 to TRBJ2-3, with a weak D call TRBD2 (5 bases). The V gene's germline CDR1 is LNHDA and CDR2 SQIVND (reference sequence). V was pared by 8 bases and J by 4 bases, with 16 bases between. The CDR3 is 14 residues long. CDR3 in DNA: TGTGCCAGTGGCGCGGGCGCCTACTCAGATACGCAGTATTTT. It translates to CASGAGAYSDTQYF.

V and J are TRBV7-2 and TRBJ2-7; maybe TRBD1 (6 bases). CDR1 and CDR2 from the germline V gene are SGHTA and FQGNSA. The V end lost 1 base, the J end lost 5 bases, and 15 bases lay between the germline ends. The length of the CDR3 is 15 residues. The CDR3: CASSLVDQGFNEQYF. In DNA, the CDR3 is TGTGCCAGCAGCTTAGTGGATCAGGGGTTCAACGAGCAGTACTTC.

This clone was seen only a few times. The J gene is TRBJ1-5, the V gene TRBV6-1; D is ambiguous. Germline loops: CDR1 MNHNS, CDR2 SASEGT. CDR3 size: 14 residues. V gave up 3 bases and J gave up 4 bases, with 10 bases separating them. CDR3 nucleotides: TGTGCCAGCAGTGAGATCGATAAAAATCAGCCCCAGCATTTT. Protein product: CASSEIDKNQPQHF.

The CDR3 DNA sequence: TGTGCCAGCAGCCTCACGGGACAGGGTAACTATGGCTACACCTTC. It encodes CASSLTGQGNYGYTF. The rearrangement links TRBV9 to TRBJ1-2, with 9 positions matching TRBD1. Per the germline V gene, CDR1 is SGDLS and CDR2 is YYNGEE. This CDR3 comprises 15 residues. The junction had 5 bases not matched to a gene; V was cut back by 4 bases and J by 1 base. Looking up the rest from reference TRBV9 and TRBJ1-2 gives the full variable domain: DSGVTQTPKHLITATGQRVTLRCSPRSGDLSVYWYQQSLDQGLQFLIQYYNGEERAKGNILERFSAQQFPDLHSELNLSSLELGDSALYFCASSLTGQGNYGYTFGSGTRLTVV.

J is TRBJ2-3 and V is TRBV6-2 or TRBV6-3; TRBD2 matches at 10 bases. Germline V gene lookup returns CDR1 MNHEY and CDR2 SVGEGT. Trimming at V came to 6 bases and at J to 0 bases, leaving 6 bases not matched to a gene. CDR3 size: 16 residues. The CDR3 DNA reads TGTGCCAGCAGCTCTAGCGGGGGCACGAGCACAGATACGCAGTATTTT. It codes for CASSSSGGTSTDTQYF.

The chain has TRBV13 and TRBJ2-5, with D uncertain. Germline CDR1 PRHDT, CDR2 FYEKMQ (reference sequence). V was trimmed by 1 base and J by 4 bases, leaving 4 bases between them. This CDR3 spans 12 amino acids. The chain's CDR3 is CASSLVGETQYF. As DNA, the CDR3 is TGTGCCAGCAGCTTAGTCGGAGAGACCCAGTACTTC.

This clone occurred once. The chain couples TRBV6-5 to TRBJ2-1, with TRBD2 matching over 14 bases. This CDR3 region has 15 residues. With V trimmed by 5 bases and J by 9 bases, 6 bases remained unmatched. CDR1 is MNHEY, CDR2 SVGAGI, per germline. The CDR3 region has the DNA TGTGCCAGCAGTCGGACTAGCGGGGGGCTGCGTGAGCAGTTCTTC. Amino acid sequence: CASSRTSGGLREQFF.

V is TRBV7-2 and J is TRBJ2-7; 9 nucleotides match TRBD2. Germline V lookup: CDR1 SGHTA, CDR2 FQGNSA. Losses at the gene ends were 2 bases for V and 6 bases for J; bases not matched to a gene: 20. CDR3 length: 19 amino acids. CDR3 protein: CASSLRFIASGATIFEQYF. CDR3 bases: TGTGCCAGCAGCTTACGGTTCATCGCTAGCGGGGCCACAATTTTCGAGCAGTACTTC.

The genes are TRBV4-1 and TRBJ2-5; D is unresolved. This CDR3 is built from 15 residues. The germline V and J ends were trimmed by 1 base and 2 bases, with 11 bases remaining between them. Germline assignment: CDR1 MGHRA and CDR2 YSYEKL. The CDR3 DNA reads as TGCGCCAGCAGCCAAGCCCCCCCAGGTCAAGAGACCCAGTACTTC. Protein product: CASSQAPPGQETQYF.

The V call is TRBV11-3, the J call TRBJ2-1; 8 bases line up with TRBD2. The CDR3 has 15 residues. Germline-derived CDR1 and CDR2 are SGHNT and YENEEA. The V segment lost 4 bases and the J segment 4 bases; nucleotides outside the gene matches: 6. CDR3 sequence reads: CASSSIGGGYNEQFF. DNA for the CDR3: TGTGCCAGCAGCTCCATCGGGGGGGGTTACAATGAGCAGTTCTTC.

The chain employs TRBV5-1 and TRBJ1-2; unclear D gene. The V end lost 0 bases, the J end lost 5 bases, and 17 bases lay between the germline ends. CDR3 size: 16 residues. Per the germline V gene, CDR1 is SGHRS and CDR2 is YFSETQ. CDR3 nucleotides: TGCGCCAGCAGCTTGGACCTGTACAGTTACCTTTATGGCTACACCTTC. The encoded protein is CASSLDLYSYLYGYTF. The whole variable domain, remainder taken from reference TRBV5-1 and TRBJ1-2, is KAGVTQTPRYLIKTRGQQVTLSCSPISGHRSVSWYQQTPGQGLQFLFEYFSETQRNKGNFPGRFSGRQFSNSRSEMNVSTLELGDSALYLCASSLDLYSYLYGYTFGSGTRLTVV.

The chain couples TRBV7-8 to TRBJ1-1; a possible D gene is TRBD1 (6 bases). The germline V gene encodes CDR1 SGHVS and CDR2 FQNEAQ. V shed 5 bases and J shed 5 bases, with 21 bases lying between them. The CDR3 is 16 residues long. CDR3: CASSAGHNSGGTEAFF. The CDR3 nucleotides are TGTGCCAGCAGCGCGGGACATAACTCTGGGGGGACTGAAGCTTTCTTT. Combining the CDR3 with reference TRBV7-8 and TRBJ1-1 gives the whole variable domain GAGVSQSPRYKVAKRGQDVALRCDPISGHVSLFWYQQALGQGPEFLTYFQNEAQLDKSGLPSDRFFAERPEGSVSTLKIQRTQQEDSAVYLCASSAGHNSGGTEAFFGQGTRLTVV.

V gene TRBV5-5 combines with J gene TRBJ1-5, with no clear D. V shed 3 bases and J shed 1 base, with 5 bases lying between them. This CDR3 has 13 residues. CDR1 and CDR2 from the germline V gene are SGHKS and YYEKEE (reference sequence). The CDR3 protein is CASSSGSNQPQHF. The CDR3 nucleotides read TGTGCCAGCAGCTCGGGGAGCAATCAGCCCCAGCATTTT.

Worth noting for this clone: The sample contains more than one DNA sequence encoding this CDR3. The rearrangement links TRBV5-1 to TRBJ2-2; 7 nucleotides line up with TRBD1. CDR3 length equals 15 residues. Germline-derived CDR1 and CDR2 are SGHRS and YFSETQ. V trimming: 2 bases; J trimming: 2 bases; junction bases outside the gene matches: 3. The CDR3 region has the DNA TGCGCCAGCAGCTTAGGGGGCAGCAACACCGGGGAGCTGTTTTTT. It codes for CASSLGGSNTGELFF.

The chain recombines TRBV12-5 with TRBJ2-5; the D gene could be TRBD1 or TRBD2 (6 bases each). Germline values: CDR1 LGHNT, CDR2 FRNRAP. The CDR3 is 14 amino acids. V was pared by 6 bases and J by 5 bases, with 16 bases between. This CDR3 reads CASGVFGGRETQYF. The CDR3 coding sequence is TGTGCTAGTGGGGTGTTTGGGGGGCGGGAGACCCAGTACTTC.

V is TRBV18 and J is TRBJ1-1; 7 bases align to TRBD1. V was clipped by 4 bases and J by 8 bases; unmatched bases: 4. The CDR3 length is 12 residues. The germline gives CDR1 KGHSH, CDR2 LQKENI. The CDR3, as DNA: TGTGCCAGCTCACTAGACAGGGTGGAAGCTTTCTTT. Translating it yields CASSLDRVEAFF.

This chain joins TRBV7-2 and TRBJ1-6, with 9 bases aligning to TRBD1. Losses at the gene ends were 5 bases for V and 11 bases for J; bases not matched to a gene: 10. This CDR3 comprises 15 residues. Germline-derived CDR1 and CDR2 are SGHTA and FQGNSA. CDR3 region: CASSSTGGASPPLHF. The CDR3 bases are TGTGCCAGCAGCAGCACAGGGGGCGCGTCTCCACCCCTCCACTTT.

The gene calls are TRBV9 and TRBJ1-2, with 9 bases aligning to TRBD1. The CDR3 runs 17 residues. With 2 bases clipped from V and 0 bases from J, the junction kept 8 bases outside the gene matches. Germline CDR1 and CDR2: SGDLS and YYNGEE. The CDR3 spells CASSVRDRVGTNYGYTF. CDR3 DNA: TGTGCCAGCAGCGTGAGGGACAGGGTAGGGACTAACTATGGCTACACCTTC.